This T cell receptor (beta chain) stems from a study of beta chain features in type 1 diabetes. Study outcomes and limitations: TCRB CDR3 length was moderately but significantly reduced in all four CD4+ subsets of Type 1 diabetes patients. In the patient group, naive, central memory and Treg TCRB repertoires seemed more alike than in the healthy donor group.

The study reverse transcribed the entire isolated RNA, so it sequenced expressed TCRB transcripts. This table comes from immunoSEQ multiplex PCR, and its TCRdb copy is limited to in-frame clones, with some not included. The sample yields 50,000 or so clones, around 40% seen once. With respect to this clone: Its antigen is as yet unknown.

CDR3 length: 13 amino acids. The V and J ends lost 3 bases and 7 bases respectively, with 12 bases between them. Per germline, CDR1 SNHLY and CDR2 FYNNEI. V usage is TRBV2 and J usage is TRBJ1-2; weak D call: TRBD1 (6 bases). This clonotype originated in a man aged 25-40 years with type 1 diabetes. Sequences were obtained from stem cell memory CD4+ T cells from blood. The CDR3 bases are TGTGCCAGCAGTGACTCTCTGGGGGCTGGCTACACCTTC. Encoded protein: CASSDSLGAGYTF.